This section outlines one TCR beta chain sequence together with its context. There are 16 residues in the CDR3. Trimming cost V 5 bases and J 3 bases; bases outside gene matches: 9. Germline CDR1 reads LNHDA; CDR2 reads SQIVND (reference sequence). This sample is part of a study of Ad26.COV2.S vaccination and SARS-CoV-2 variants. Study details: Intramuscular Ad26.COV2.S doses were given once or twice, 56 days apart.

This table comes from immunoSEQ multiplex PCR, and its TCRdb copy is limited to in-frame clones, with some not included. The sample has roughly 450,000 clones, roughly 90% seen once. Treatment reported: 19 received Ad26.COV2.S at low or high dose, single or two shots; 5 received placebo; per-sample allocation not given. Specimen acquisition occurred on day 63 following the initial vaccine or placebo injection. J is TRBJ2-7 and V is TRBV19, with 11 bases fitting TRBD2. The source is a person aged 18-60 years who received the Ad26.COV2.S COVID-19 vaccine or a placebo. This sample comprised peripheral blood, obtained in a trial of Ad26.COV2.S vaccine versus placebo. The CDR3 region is CASSATGTSGDYEQYF. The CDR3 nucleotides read TGTGCCAGTAGTGCGACCGGGACTAGCGGTGACTACGAGCAGTACTTC.